A selection of T cell receptor beta chains follows, all from one sample in a study of T-cell reconstitution after alpha-beta-depleted transplantation in children. TCRdb used MiXCR to reprocess the PCR reads, holding one entry per CDR3 protein. The table includes 25,000 to 30,000 distinct CDR3 sequences, 6.3% detected once. Sequencing was performed on PBMCs, mostly from graft donor cells, taken 180 days after TCRalphabeta/CD19-depleted stem cell transplant. The origin of the receptors is a male patient aged 10 to 17 who had a stem cell transplant for acute myeloid leukemia, so the T cells may come from the graft donor. The conserved cysteine and the conserved F or W are not part of the CDR3 here.

j_gene | v_gene | CDR3aa
TRBJ2-7 | TRBV3-1 | ASRSSGRAYEQY
TRBJ2-1 | TRBV10-3 | AISESGTRYNEQF
TRBJ2-3 | TRBV24-1 | ATSRPGTDTQY
TRBJ1-5 | TRBV12-3/TRBV12-4 | ASSLSPGDNSNQPQH
TRBJ2-7 | TRBV20-1 | SARANEQY
TRBJ2-1 | TRBV11-2 | ASSGTNEQF
TRBJ2-1 | TRBV20-1 | SALWLAGYNEQF
TRBJ2-3 | TRBV24-1 | ATSDLRGLAGPTDTQY
TRBJ1-1 | TRBV19 | ASINYVGTEAF
TRBJ2-7 | TRBV9 | ASSAQGRGFHEQY
TRBJ2-1 | TRBV5-4 | ASSTVRASAYNEQF
TRBJ2-2 | TRBV20-1 | SASSTGFRVNTGELF
TRBJ2-1 | TRBV6-1 | ASSRTSSYNEQF
TRBJ2-1 | TRBV5-5 | ASSLGPSGGEQF
TRBJ2-6 | TRBV7-2 | ASSLAAGLGAGANVLT
TRBJ1-5 | TRBV11-2 | ASSLDLNQPQH
TRBJ2-1 | TRBV7-2 | ASSVFGTSGNEQF
TRBJ2-3 | TRBV5-1 | ASSSGQGSTDTQY
TRBJ2-1 | TRBV20-1 | SASDRTSGYNEQF
TRBJ2-4 | TRBV3-1 | ASSLAGGAKNIQY
TRBJ1-6 | TRBV5-1 | ASSLGVFSNSPLH
TRBJ2-7 | TRBV7-9 | ASSLTFRDYEQY
TRBJ2-3 | TRBV7-3 | ASSPIGQGADTQY
TRBJ1-1 | TRBV30 | AWSSPEVAF
TRBJ1-6 | TRBV20-1 | SARSRGLRNSPLH
TRBJ2-5 | TRBV20-1 | SALGRGRAETQY
TRBJ2-5 | TRBV30 | AWSVQGTETQY
TRBJ2-7 | TRBV6-5 | ASSTGQGTYEQY